This T cell receptor (beta chain) comes out of a study of T-cell memory formation after mild COVID-19. Turning to the study itself: TCR clusters largely stayed donor specific.

Overall study results and limits: There was no confirmation that second-wave clones peaking on day 37 were SARS-CoV-2 specific. Later expanders leaned CD4+, whereas day 15 to 85 contracting clones were balanced CD4/CD8. Contracting clones localized mainly to CM and EM when CD4+ and mainly to EMRA when CD8+.

In germline, CDR1 is SGHTA, CDR2 FQGNSA. J lost 8 bases, V lost 4 bases, and 12 bases had no gene match. The CDR3 has 16 residues. This clonotype turned up a few times. Antigen specificity is unknown. TCRdb reprocessed the 5' RACE reads via MiXCR and lists one record per CDR3 protein. Of some 120,000 distinct CDR3 sequences in the sample, about 15% were seen once. Input material: PBMCs or a T cell subset sorted from them (not recorded which). This clonotype was sampled from a young man who had mild COVID-19 (a few samples of this study predate the infection). Cell type and time point are not known. The chain recombines TRBV7-2 with TRBJ2-1, with 9 bases lining up with TRBD1. Written as DNA, the CDR3 is TGTGCCAGCAGCTCCTACCCCGGGACAGGGTTAGATGAGCAGTTCTTC. It encodes CASSSYPGTGLDEQFF. Together with reference TRBV7-2 and TRBJ2-1, the CDR3 gives the full variable domain: GAGVSQSPSNKVTEKGKDVELRCDPISGHTALYWYRQSLGQGLEFLIYFQGNSAPDKSGLPSDRFSAERTGGSVSTLTIQRTQQEDSAVYLCASSSYPGTGLDEQFFGPGTRLTVL.